Sequencing of this T cell receptor beta chain was carried out in a study of blood T cell repertoires in COVID-19. Libraries were prepared by immunoSEQ multiplex PCR; TCRdb keeps only in-frame clonotypes and omits some of them. The repertoire holds about 130,000 clones, with around 86% as singletons. Germline V gene lookup returns CDR1 SGHVS and CDR2 FQNEAQ. The CDR3 is 14 residues long. V shed 4 bases, J shed 2 bases, and the junction held 0 bases outside the gene matches. V gene TRBV7-8 combines with J gene TRBJ2-7, with 12 bases matching TRBD2. The source of this sequence is a man aged 55 to 70 with acute or convalescent COVID-19. Source material: peripheral blood. The CDR3 sequence is CASSSSGRAYEQYF. In DNA form, the CDR3 reads TGTGCCAGCAGCTCTAGCGGGAGGGCCTACGAGCAGTACTTC.